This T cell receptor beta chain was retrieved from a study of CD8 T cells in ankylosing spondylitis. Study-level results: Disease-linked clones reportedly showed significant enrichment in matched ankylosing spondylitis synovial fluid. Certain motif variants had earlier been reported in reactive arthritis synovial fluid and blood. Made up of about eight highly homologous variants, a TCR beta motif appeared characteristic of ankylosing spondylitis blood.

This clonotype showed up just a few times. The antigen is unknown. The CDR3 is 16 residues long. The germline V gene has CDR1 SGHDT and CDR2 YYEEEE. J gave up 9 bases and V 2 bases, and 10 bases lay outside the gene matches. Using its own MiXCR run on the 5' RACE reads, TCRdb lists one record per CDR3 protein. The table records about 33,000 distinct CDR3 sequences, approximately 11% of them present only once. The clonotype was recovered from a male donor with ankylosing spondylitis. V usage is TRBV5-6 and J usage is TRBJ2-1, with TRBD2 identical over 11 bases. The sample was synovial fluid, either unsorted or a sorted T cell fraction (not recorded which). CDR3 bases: TGTGCCAGCAGCTTTGGGTTGGAGGGACTAGCGGTTGAGCAGTTCTTC. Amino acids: CASSFGLEGLAVEQFF. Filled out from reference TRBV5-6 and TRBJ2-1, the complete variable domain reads DAGVTQSPTHLIKTRGQQVTLRCSPKSGHDTVSWYQQALGQGPQFIFQYYEEEERQRGNFPDRFSGHQFPNYSSELNVNALLLGDSALYLCASSFGLEGLAVEQFFGPGTRLTVL.